Listed below are T cell receptor beta chains from one sample, sequenced in a study of cytomegalovirus exposure and HLA in healthy donors. Libraries were prepared by immunoSEQ multiplex PCR; TCRdb keeps only in-frame clonotypes and omits some of them. The sample lists around 150,000 clones; approximately 84% were seen once. Source material: PBMCs. Receptors were obtained from a man aged 18 to 29 in good health and CMV-seropositive. Each CDR3 is given with its conserved first and last residue. The D gene is left open where the match is weak. Expanded clones are given a class, and other clones once, few, many or no size at all.

D | size | J | length | V | CDR3 | DNA
TRBD2 | . | TRBJ2-3 | 15 | TRBV4-3 | CASSQSAGVRDTQYF | TGCGCCAGCAGCCAATCAGCGGGGGTTCGAGATACGCAGTATTTT
TRBD2 | . | TRBJ2-1 | 16 | TRBV9 | CASSDGTSGGWNEQFF | TGTGCCAGCAGCGATGGGACTAGCGGGGGGTGGAATGAGCAGTTCTTC
TRBD1 | . | TRBJ2-1 | 17 | TRBV5-1 | CASSLAHRTGAYNEQFF | TGCGCCAGCAGCTTGGCACATAGGACAGGGGCCTACAATGAGCAGTTCTTC
. | . | TRBJ2-7 | 16 | TRBV29-1 | CSVEIAGQGGPYEQYF | TGCAGCGTTGAAATCGCGGGGCAGGGCGGTCCCTACGAGCAGTACTTC
TRBD1 | . | TRBJ2-4 | 14 | TRBV19 | CASSTSDRGDIQYF | TGTGCCAGTAGTACCTCCGACAGGGGGGACATTCAGTACTTC
TRBD1 | . | TRBJ2-7 | 14 | TRBV23-1 | CADLEGQSDYEQYF | TGCGCCGACCTTGAGGGACAGTCAGACTACGAGCAGTACTTC
. | . | TRBJ1-1 | 13 | TRBV5-6 | CASSFSGLGEAFF | TGTGCCAGCAGCTTCTCAGGTTTGGGCGAAGCTTTCTTT
. | . | TRBJ2-7 | 12 | TRBV7-9 | CASSGSAYEQYF | TGTGCCAGCAGCGGGAGTGCCTACGAGCAGTACTTC
. | . | TRBJ2-1 | 15 | TRBV9 | CASSVRDSPYNEQFF | TGTGCCAGCAGCGTACGGGACTCACCATACAATGAGCAGTTCTTC
. | once | TRBJ2-7 | 15 | TRBV4-3 | CASSQDKAGSYEQYF | TGCGCCAGCAGCCAAGACAAGGCAGGATCCTACGAGCAGTACTTC
TRBD1 | . | TRBJ2-7 | 15 | TRBV28 | CASSLGPGQSYEQYF | TGTGCCAGCAGTTTAGGCCCGGGACAGTCCTACGAGCAGTACTTC
. | . | TRBJ2-7 | 14 | TRBV5-1 | CASSPGGATYEQYF | TGCGCCAGCAGCCCAGGAGGGGCAACCTACGAGCAGTACTTC
. | . | TRBJ1-1 | 17 | TRBV27 | CASSPRAGVLTNTEAFF | TGTGCCAGCAGTCCACGGGCCGGGGTCTTGACGAACACTGAAGCTTTCTTT
. | . | TRBJ1-1 | 16 | TRBV5-1 | CASSKEGGGIATEAFF | TGCGCCAGCAGCAAAGAGGGGGGAGGGATAGCGACTGAAGCTTTCTTT
. | . | TRBJ1-1 | 12 | TRBV29-1 | CSGLSGNTEAFF | TGCAGCGGACTGAGTGGGAACACTGAAGCTTTCTTT
TRBD1 | . | TRBJ1-2 | 15 | TRBV6-5 | CASRDRARFVYGYTF | TGTGCCAGCAGGGACAGGGCCCGTTTCGTCTATGGCTACACCTTC
TRBD1 | . | TRBJ1-6 | 15 | TRBV5-1 | CASSPRTGDNSPLHF | TGCGCCAGCAGCCCTCGGACAGGGGATAATTCACCCCTCCACTTT
TRBD2 | . | TRBJ2-7 | 14 | TRBV18 | CASSPGRDGYEQYF | TGTGCCAGCTCACCAGGGAGGGACGGATACGAGCAGTACTTC
TRBD1 | . | TRBJ1-4 | 15 | TRBV5-1 | CASSLGTGTNEKLFF | TGCGCCAGCAGCTTGGGGACAGGCACTAATGAAAAACTGTTTTTT
TRBD2 | . | TRBJ2-7 | 17 | TRBV6-1 | CASSETSGVDITYEQYF | TGTGCCAGCAGTGAAACTAGCGGGGTCGACATAACCTACGAGCAGTACTTC
. | . | TRBJ2-1 | 14 | TRBV10-3 | CAISEGATYNEQFF | TGTGCCATCAGTGAGGGGGCTACCTACAATGAGCAGTTCTTC
. | . | TRBJ1-5 | 14 | TRBV6-5 | CASSYSQGGQPQHF | TGTGCCAGCAGTTACTCCCAGGGAGGGCAGCCCCAGCATTTT
TRBD2 | . | TRBJ2-2 | 15 | TRBV2 | CASRRGGPNTGELFF | TGTGCCAGCAGGAGGGGAGGGCCGAACACCGGGGAGCTGTTTTTT
. | once | TRBJ2-1 | 17 | TRBV4-1 | CASSRSTGTLEYNEQFF | TGCGCCAGCAGCCGCTCCACAGGGACCCTTGAATACAATGAGCAGTTCTTC
. | . | TRBJ1-1 | 14 | TRBV18 | CASSPVNSNTEAFF | TGTGCCAGCTCACCGGTGAACTCGAACACTGAAGCTTTCTTT
TRBD2 | few | TRBJ2-2 | 15 | TRBV7-6 | CASKLAGGDTGELFF | TGTGCCAGCAAACTAGCGGGGGGGGATACCGGGGAGCTGTTTTTT
. | . | TRBJ1-4 | 15 | TRBV5-1 | CASSQTDATNEKLFF | TGCGCCAGCAGCCAGACAGACGCAACTAATGAAAAACTGTTTTTT
. | . | TRBJ1-1 | 11 | TRBV2 | CASRDKGQAFF | TGTGCCAGCAGGGACAAGGGGCAAGCTTTCTTT
. | once | TRBJ1-2 | 17 | TRBV9 | CASSPHIQGTSNYGYTF | TGTGCCAGCAGCCCTCATATCCAGGGCACTTCTAACTATGGCTACACCTTC
. | once | TRBJ2-7 | 14 | TRBV9 | CASSVKDSSYEQYF | TGTGCCAGCAGCGTGAAGGACAGCTCCTACGAGCAGTACTTC
TRBD1 | . | TRBJ1-6 | 14 | TRBV4-2 | CASSQEFRGVSLHF | TGTGCCAGCAGCCAAGAATTCAGGGGGGTATCCCTCCACTTT
. | few | TRBJ1-4 | 16 | TRBV25-1 | CASSEGGLPGNEKLFF | TGTGCCAGCAGTGAAGGGGGACTGCCCGGAAATGAAAAACTGTTTTTT
. | . | TRBJ1-1 | 17 | TRBV18 | CASSPPVAGFMNTEAFF | TGTGCCAGCTCACCGCCCGTGGCAGGGTTTATGAACACTGAAGCTTTCTTT
. | . | TRBJ2-2 | 14 | TRBV7-2 | CASSLQESTGELFF | TGTGCCAGCAGCTTACAGGAATCCACCGGGGAGCTGTTTTTT
TRBD2 | . | TRBJ2-7 | 15 | TRBV11-2 | CASRPGGGSIYEQYF | TGTGCCAGCAGACCGGGGGGGGGCAGTATCTACGAGCAGTACTTC
TRBD2 | . | TRBJ2-7 | 17 | TRBV7-2 | CASSLRWGGSKTYEQYF | TGTGCCAGCAGCTTACGTTGGGGGGGGTCAAAAACCTACGAGCAGTACTTC
. | . | TRBJ1-2 | 12 | TRBV5-6 | CASSLGEYGYTF | TGTGCCAGCAGCTTGGGCGAGTATGGCTACACCTTC
. | once | TRBJ2-7 | 14 | TRBV7-2 | CASRTFGGFYEQYF | TGTGCCAGCAGAACATTTGGAGGGTTCTACGAGCAGTACTTC
. | . | TRBJ1-6 | 15 | TRBV4-2 | CASSQGGFRNSPLHF | TGTGCCAGCAGCCAAGGAGGGTTTCGCAATTCACCCCTCCACTTT
. | . | TRBJ2-1 | 14 | TRBV2 | CASSDADSYNEQFF | TGTGCCAGCAGTGACGCGGACAGCTACAATGAGCAGTTCTTC
. | . | TRBJ2-5 | 14 | TRBV5-1 | CASSLSGFQETQYF | TGCGCCAGCAGCTTATCGGGGTTCCAAGAGACCCAGTACTTC
. | . | TRBJ1-3 | 13 | TRBV18 | CASSQGTSNTIYF | TGTGCCAGCTCACAGGGGACAAGCAACACCATATATTTT
TRBD2 | . | TRBJ2-3 | 15 | TRBV5-1 | CASSFSGGAGGTQYF | TGCGCCAGCAGCTTTAGCGGGGGGGCCGGGGGTACGCAGTATTTT
TRBD1 | . | TRBJ1-1 | 14 | TRBV6-1 | CASRRDRADTEAFF | TGTGCCAGCAGGCGGGACAGGGCGGACACTGAAGCTTTCTTT
TRBD2 | once | TRBJ2-7 | 14 | TRBV7-9 | CASSPGGAHYEQYF | TGTGCCAGCAGCCCGGGAGGGGCGCACTACGAGCAGTACTTC